The 29 T cell receptor beta chains reported below all come from one sample, sequenced in a study of blood T cell repertoires in COVID-19 (dated by TCRdb to about 2020). The library was obtained by the immunoSEQ multiplex PCR assay. What TCRdb holds here is the immuneACCESS table cut down to in-frame rearrangements. Part of the clones is not present; checked against another copy, under half of the missing clones reflect an unresolved V gene, and the others are unexplained. The sample yields 200,000 or so clones; approximately 88% were counted once. The ten top clones hold about 3.5% of the sample. Material for sequencing was PBMCs or T cells enriched from blood (not recorded which). The origin of the receptors is a woman aged 25 to 45 who had been exposed to COVID-19.

A single count supports this clone. V usage is TRBV6-2 or TRBV6-3 and J usage is TRBJ2-3, with a weak D call TRBD1 (5 bases). The CDR3 extends over 16 amino acids. Germline V gene sequence: CDR1 MNHEY, CDR2 SVGEGT. V was shortened by 6 bases and J by 2 bases, with 18 bases between the two germline ends. This CDR3 reads CASSPATVLFTDTQYF. The CDR3 nucleotides are TGTGCCAGCAGCCCTGCGACAGTCCTCTTCACAGATACGCAGTATTTT.

V usage is TRBV19 and J usage is TRBJ2-2; 8 bases are a match to TRBD2. This CDR3 has 16 amino acids. Losses at the gene ends were 7 bases for V and 7 bases for J; bases not matched to a gene: 14. Germline-derived CDR1 and CDR2 are LNHDA and SQIVND (reference sequence). The CDR3 DNA reads TGTGCCAGTAAGGGAGCGGGAGATTCTTGGATCGGGGAGCTGTTTTTT. This encodes CASKGAGDSWIGELFF. Based on the CDR3 plus reference TRBV19 and TRBJ2-2, the full variable domain is DGGITQSPKYLFRKEGQNVTLSCEQNLNHDAMYWYRQDPGQGLRLIYYSQIVNDFQKGDIAEGYSVSREKKESFPLTVTSAQKNPTAFYLCASKGAGDSWIGELFFGEGSRLTVL.

The chain combines TRBV2 with TRBJ2-5; 7 bases match TRBD2. Trimming took 8 bases from V and 5 from J; bases not matched to a gene: 11. The CDR3 spans 14 residues. Germline V CDR1 and CDR2: SNHLY, FYNNEI. CDR3 nucleotide sequence: TGTGCCAGCTTGGGGCGGGAGTCTGAGGAGACCCAGTACTTC. Its protein product is CASLGRESEETQYF.

The rearrangement links TRBV25-1 to TRBJ2-1; D is possibly TRBD2 (6 bases). CDR3 size: 15 residues. Trimming took 6 bases from V and 7 from J, leaving 19 bases between them. From germline, CDR1 is MGHDK and CDR2 SYGVNS. CDR3 sequence (DNA): TGTGCCAGCAGGAGGAGGGATAGTTCAAAAAATGAGCAGTTCTTC. Encoded protein: CASRRRDSSKNEQFF. The variable domain in full, with the rest retrieved from reference TRBV25-1 and TRBJ2-1, is EADIYQTPRYLVIGTGKKITLECSQTMGHDKMYWYQQDPGMELHLIHYSYGVNSTEKGDLSSESTVSRIRTEHFPLTLESARPSHTSQYLCASRRRDSSKNEQFFGPGTRLTVL.

The J gene is TRBJ2-3, the V gene TRBV20-1, with 8 bases identical to TRBD2. The CDR3 loop spans 14 amino acids. Germline CDR1 DFQATT, CDR2 SNEGSKA (reference sequence). J lost 2 bases, V lost 3 bases, and 4 bases had no gene match. CDR3 loop: CSASSGGVTDTQYF. CDR3 in DNA: TGCAGTGCTAGTTCGGGGGGGGTCACAGATACGCAGTATTTT.

The chain couples TRBV2 to TRBJ1-2, with a weak D call TRBD1 (5 bases). The CDR3 loop spans 14 amino acids. V was cut by 4 bases and J by 4 bases, with 13 bases left in between. Germline-derived CDR1 and CDR2 are SNHLY and FYNNEI. The CDR3 DNA is TGTGCCAGCAGTGCCGATCGGGGGATCTATGGCTACACCTTC. Protein: CASSADRGIYGYTF. The full variable domain, completed using reference TRBV2 and TRBJ1-2, is EPEVTQTPSHQVTQMGQEVILRCVPISNHLYFYWYRQILGQKVEFLVSFYNNEISEKSEIFDDQFSVERPDGSNFTLKIRSTKLEDSAMYFCASSADRGIYGYTFGSGTRLTVV.

The chain links TRBV5-1 to TRBJ1-1; no clear D gene. The germline CDR1 and CDR2 sequences are SGHRS and YFSETQ. The germline V and J ends were trimmed by 4 bases and 11 bases, with 12 bases remaining between them. The CDR3 loop spans 11 amino acids. The CDR3 here is CASSIGPMAFF. The DNA for the CDR3 is TGCGCCAGCAGCATCGGTCCCATGGCTTTCTTT. Combining the CDR3 with reference TRBV5-1 and TRBJ1-1 gives the whole variable domain KAGVTQTPRYLIKTRGQQVTLSCSPISGHRSVSWYQQTPGQGLQFLFEYFSETQRNKGNFPGRFSGRQFSNSRSEMNVSTLELGDSALYLCASSIGPMAFFGQGTRLTVV.

The CDR3 protein is CAWRSSRDTKNYGYTF. The CDR3, as DNA: TGTGCCTGGAGGAGTAGCCGGGACACCAAAAACTATGGCTACACCTTC. V usage is TRBV30 and J usage is TRBJ1-2; tentative D call: TRBD1 (6 bases). The CDR3 is 16 residues long. Germline loops: CDR1 GTSNPN, CDR2 SVGIG (reference sequence). V was shortened by 3 bases and J by 2 bases, with 19 bases between the two germline ends.

The V and J genes are TRBV10-2 and TRBJ2-2, with D hard to call. The germline V and J ends were trimmed by 0 bases and 6 bases, with 8 bases remaining between them. Germline loops: CDR1 WSHSY, CDR2 SAAADI. The CDR3 runs to 14 residues. CDR3 sequence (DNA): TGCGCCAGCAGTGAGTCGAGAGGAGCCGGGGAGCTGTTTTTT. Residues: CASSESRGAGELFF.

The V and J genes are TRBV13 and TRBJ1-1; possible D gene TRBD1, 5 bases. V gave up 3 bases and J gave up 2 bases, with 16 bases separating them. The CDR3 extends over 16 amino acids. Germline V gene data show CDR1 as PRHDT and CDR2 as FYEKMQ (reference sequence). The CDR3 reads CASSFWLEDSNTEAFF. CDR3 DNA: TGTGCCAGCAGCTTTTGGCTCGAAGACAGCAACACTGAAGCTTTCTTT.

The chain carries TRBV7-9 and TRBJ2-3, with 7 bases lining up with TRBD2. Germline V gives CDR1 SEHNR, CDR2 FQNEAQ (reference sequence). This CDR3 contains 16 residues. The junction had 10 bases not matched to a gene; V was cut back by 3 bases and J by 4 bases. The CDR3 protein is CASSFSLASNPDTQYF. CDR3 sequence (DNA): TGTGCCAGCAGCTTTTCACTAGCGTCGAATCCAGATACGCAGTATTTT.

The chain uses TRBV27 and TRBJ2-5; 10 bases map to TRBD2. Trimming at V came to 8 bases and at J to 4 bases, leaving 10 bases not matched to a gene. The CDR3 runs to 15 residues. The V gene's germline CDR1 is MNHEY and CDR2 SMNVEV (reference sequence). CDR3 sequence: CASSSEAGGIETQYF. For the CDR3, the DNA is TGTGCCAGCTCCTCGGAAGCGGGAGGGATAGAGACCCAGTACTTC.

The rearrangement links TRBV12-5 to TRBJ2-5, with 13 bases fitting TRBD2. Losses at the gene ends were 6 bases for V and 0 bases for J; bases not matched to a gene: 16. From germline, CDR1 is LGHNT and CDR2 FRNRAP. There are 20 residues in the CDR3. CDR3 sequence (DNA): TGTGCTAGTGGAGGGATTCAGCGGGGACTAGCGGGATGGTACCAAGAGACCCAGTACTTC. Translated, it gives CASGGIQRGLAGWYQETQYF.

The chain joins TRBV6-5 to TRBJ2-2; TRBD1 is a possible D gene (6 bases). V dropped 6 bases and J dropped 1 base, with 12 bases sitting between them. Looked up from germline, CDR1 is MNHEY and CDR2 is SVGAGI. The CDR3 is 15 residues long. This chain's CDR3 is CASRMGHMNTGELFF. The CDR3 DNA reads as TGTGCCAGCAGAATGGGACACATGAACACCGGGGAGCTGTTTTTT.

This clone was observed once. The chain recombines TRBV15 with TRBJ2-3, with TRBD2 matching over 10 bases. The V and J ends lost 1 base and 5 bases, in that order; junction bases with no gene match: 0. The CDR3 runs to 14 residues. Germline V lookup: CDR1 LNHNV, CDR2 YYDKDF (reference sequence). CDR3 sequence (DNA): TGTGCCACCAGCAGAGCTAGCGGGAGAGATACGCAGTATTTT. It yields the protein CATSRASGRDTQYF.

The chain carries TRBV27 and TRBJ2-1, with TRBD2 identical over 8 bases. The junction had 7 bases not matched to a gene; V was cut back by 4 bases and J by 5 bases. This CDR3 has 15 residues. Germline V gene data show CDR1 as MNHEY and CDR2 as SMNVEV (reference sequence). The CDR3 region has the DNA TGTGCCAGCAGTTCCCGACTAGCGCCCGACAATGAGCAGTTCTTC. It translates to CASSSRLAPDNEQFF.

The chain combines TRBV6-5 with TRBJ1-4; 10 bases line up with TRBD1. The CDR3 is made up of 15 amino acids. Germline CDR1 is MNHEY and CDR2 is SVGAGI. V gave up 3 bases and J gave up 8 bases; unmatched junction bases: 6. The DNA for the CDR3 is TGTGCCAGCAGTTATCGACAGGGGGCTAGCGAAAAACTGTTTTTT. This sequence encodes CASSYRQGASEKLFF.

This sequence joins TRBV5-1 and TRBJ1-6, with D unresolved. CDR1 and CDR2 (germline): SGHRS, YFSETQ. Trimming removed 0 bases from V and 4 bases from J, with 14 bases in between. CDR3 length: 17 amino acids. Here the CDR3 reads CASSLARGRSYNSPLHF. In DNA, the CDR3 is TGCGCCAGCAGCTTGGCTAGAGGGAGGTCTTATAATTCACCCCTCCACTTT.

This clone was counted a few times. A read error may account for a junction end that differs from germline. V and J are TRBV7-7 and TRBJ2-1; TRBD2 aligns across 14 bases. Germline V gene sequence: CDR1 SSHAT, CDR2 FNYEAQ (reference sequence). The CDR3 length is 21 residues. CDR3 nucleotide sequence: TGTGCTAGCAGCTTAGGGGAGGAGGGACTAGCGGGAGAGGGACCCTACAATGAGCAGTTCTTC. It translates to CASSLGEEGLAGEGPYNEQFF.

V usage is TRBV6-6 and J usage is TRBJ2-5; D remains ambiguous. This CDR3 has 13 amino acids. The germline gives CDR1 MNHNY, CDR2 SVGAGI (reference sequence). V was clipped by 5 bases and J by 1 base, with 8 bases between them. In DNA, the CDR3 is TGTGCCAGCAGTGGGCCCTTCCAAGAGACCCAGTACTTC. It is translated as CASSGPFQETQYF.

This clone has only a few counts. The rearrangement uses TRBV27 and TRBJ1-2, with 8 bases matching TRBD1. This CDR3 has 15 residues. Germline V CDR1 and CDR2: MNHEY, SMNVEV (reference sequence). With V trimmed by 2 bases and J by 0 bases, 2 bases remained unmatched. CDR3 region: CASSLRTGSNYGYTF. In DNA form, the CDR3 reads TGTGCCAGCAGTTTAAGGACAGGGTCTAACTATGGCTACACCTTC.

The chain uses TRBV6-2 or TRBV6-3 and TRBJ2-7; 12 bases align to TRBD2. J gave up 3 bases and V 5 bases, and 11 bases lay outside the gene matches. The CDR3 extends over 17 amino acids. Germline V lookup: CDR1 MNHEY, CDR2 SVGEGT. In nucleotides, the CDR3 is TGTGCCAGCAGTCCCCTTACTAGCGGGAGGACTAACTACGAGCAGTACTTC. Protein sequence: CASSPLTSGRTNYEQYF.

This rearrangement joins TRBV7-9 to TRBJ2-5, with 11 nucleotides matching TRBD2. Germline V gene data show CDR1 as SEHNR and CDR2 as FQNEAQ (reference sequence). This CDR3 region has 18 residues. V was pared by 5 bases and J by 4 bases, with 15 bases of the junction left unmatched. The CDR3 spells CASSGLLAGVIRGETQYF. The CDR3 DNA sequence: TGTGCCAGCAGCGGGCTACTAGCGGGAGTCATTCGGGGAGAGACCCAGTACTTC.

The chain is built from TRBV5-5 and TRBJ1-2, with 9 bases fitting TRBD1. The ends lost 4 bases at V and 7 bases at J; junction bases unmatched: 11. CDR1 SGHKS and CDR2 YYEKEE come from the germline V gene (reference sequence). The CDR3 runs to 15 residues. The CDR3 coding sequence is TGTGCCAGCAGCCCCCTTAGACAGGGGGATCTTGGCTACACCTTC. Translation: CASSPLRQGDLGYTF.

The V gene is TRBV6-5, the J gene TRBJ2-7, with 8 bases aligning to TRBD2. J was trimmed by 9 bases and V by 6 bases; bases with no gene match: 13. This CDR3 is built from 14 residues. The germline gives CDR1 MNHEY, CDR2 SVGAGI. The CDR3 protein is CASSQTSAPAGQYF. Written as DNA, the CDR3 is TGTGCCAGCAGCCAGACTAGCGCCCCAGCCGGGCAGTACTTC.

The chain is built from TRBV5-1 and TRBJ2-2, with D perhaps matching TRBD2 (5 bases). V gave up 2 bases and J gave up 1 base, with 9 bases separating them. Germline assignment: CDR1 SGHRS and CDR2 YFSETQ. The CDR3 loop spans 15 amino acids. The CDR3 DNA sequence: TGCGCCAGCAGCTTCGTGACTAAGAACACCGGGGAGCTGTTTTTT. It yields the protein CASSFVTKNTGELFF.

Only one count was recorded for this clone. The V and J genes are TRBV30 and TRBJ2-7; D ambiguous. V lost 1 base and J 1 base, leaving 5 bases between the germline ends. The length of the CDR3 is 12 residues. Germline CDR1 reads GTSNPN; CDR2 reads SVGIG (reference sequence). The DNA of the CDR3 is TGTGCCTGGAGTGAAACTTCCTACGAGCAGTACTTC. The encoded protein is CAWSETSYEQYF.

The chain joins TRBV11-2 to TRBJ1-1, with D hard to call. The CDR3 runs 14 residues. Trimming stripped 2 bases from V and 1 base from J, with 8 bases between. In germline, CDR1 is SGHAT, CDR2 FQNNGV. CDR3 DNA sequence: TGTGCCAGCAGCTTACTTGGCGGGAACACTGAAGCTTTCTTT. The encoded protein is CASSLLGGNTEAFF. The complete variable domain, with remaining parts taken from reference TRBV11-2 and TRBJ1-1, reads EAGVAQSPRYKIIEKRQSVAFWCNPISGHATLYWYQQILGQGPKLLIQFQNNGVVDDSQLPKDRFSAERLKGVDSTLKIQPAKLEDSAVYLCASSLLGGNTEAFFGQGTRLTVV.

J is TRBJ2-2 and V is TRBV7-3, with 10 bases lining up with TRBD1. This CDR3 is built from 15 residues. Germline V CDR1 and CDR2: SGHTA, FQGTGA. After removal of 3 bases from V and 7 bases from J, the junction contained 5 bases not matched to a gene. The CDR3 spells CASSLTGGANGELFF. CDR3 nucleotide sequence: TGTGCCAGCAGCTTGACAGGGGGCGCGAACGGGGAGCTGTTTTTT.